The clone carrying this T cell receptor beta chain came up a few times. Its antigen is currently unknown. This entry belongs to a study of response to subunit inactivated influenza vaccine. Overall study findings and caveats: Each seasonal influenza vaccination, the authors suggested, recruits few new T cells.

TCRdb re-analysed the RT-PCR reads in MiXCR, keeping a single row per CDR3 protein. Of about 780,000 distinct CDR3 sequences listed, about 18% were seen once; the top ten hold 9.5% to 13%. The CDR3 length is 15 residues. The V segment lost 5 bases and the J segment 6 bases; nucleotides outside the gene matches: 16. CDR1 is DFQATT, CDR2 SNEGSKA, per germline (reference sequence). The V call is TRBV20-1, the J call TRBJ2-7; TRBD2 matches at 7 bases. Sequences were derived from PBMCs from blood, sampled 5 to 6 days after vaccination. This clonotype was sampled from a man in his fifties who received an inactivated influenza vaccine. The CDR3 spells CSAQDAPGGWAEQYF. The CDR3 DNA sequence: TGCAGTGCTCAAGACGCCCCGGGAGGTTGGGCCGAGCAGTACTTC.